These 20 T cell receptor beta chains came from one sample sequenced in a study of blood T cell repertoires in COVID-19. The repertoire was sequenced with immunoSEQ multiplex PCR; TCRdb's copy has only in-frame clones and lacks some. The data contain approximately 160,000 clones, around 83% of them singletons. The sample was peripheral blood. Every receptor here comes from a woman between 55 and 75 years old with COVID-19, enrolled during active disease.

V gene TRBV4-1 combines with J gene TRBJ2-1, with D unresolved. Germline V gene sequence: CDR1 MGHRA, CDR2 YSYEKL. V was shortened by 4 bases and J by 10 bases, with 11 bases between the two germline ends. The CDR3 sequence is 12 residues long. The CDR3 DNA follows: TGCGCCAGCAGCCCCACGAGGAGCGAGCAGTTCTTC. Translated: CASSPTRSEQFF.

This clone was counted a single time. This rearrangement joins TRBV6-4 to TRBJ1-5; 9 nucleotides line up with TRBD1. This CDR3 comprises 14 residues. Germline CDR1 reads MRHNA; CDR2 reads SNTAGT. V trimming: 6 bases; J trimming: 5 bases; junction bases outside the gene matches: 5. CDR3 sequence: CASSRDRADQPQHF. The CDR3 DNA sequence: TGTGCCAGCAGCCGGGACAGGGCCGATCAGCCCCAGCATTTT.

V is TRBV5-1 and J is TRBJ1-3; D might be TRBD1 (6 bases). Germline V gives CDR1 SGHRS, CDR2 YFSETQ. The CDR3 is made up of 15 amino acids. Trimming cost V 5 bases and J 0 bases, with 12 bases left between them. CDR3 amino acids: CASRTGDNSGNTIYF. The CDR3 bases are TGCGCCAGCAGGACAGGCGATAACTCTGGAAACACCATATATTTT.

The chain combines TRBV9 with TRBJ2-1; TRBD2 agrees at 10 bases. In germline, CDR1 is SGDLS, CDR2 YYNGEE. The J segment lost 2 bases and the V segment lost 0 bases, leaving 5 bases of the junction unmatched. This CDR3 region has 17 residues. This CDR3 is CASSVGSGGATYNEQFF. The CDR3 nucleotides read TGTGCCAGCAGCGTAGGCAGCGGGGGGGCCACCTACAATGAGCAGTTCTTC. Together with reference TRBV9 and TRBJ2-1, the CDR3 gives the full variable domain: DSGVTQTPKHLITATGQRVTLRCSPRSGDLSVYWYQQSLDQGLQFLIQYYNGEERAKGNILERFSAQQFPDLHSELNLSSLELGDSALYFCASSVGSGGATYNEQFFGPGTRLTVL.

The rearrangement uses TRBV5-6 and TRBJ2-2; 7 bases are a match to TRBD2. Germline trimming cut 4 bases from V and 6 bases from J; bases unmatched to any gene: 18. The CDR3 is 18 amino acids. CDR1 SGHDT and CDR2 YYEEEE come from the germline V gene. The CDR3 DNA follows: TGTGCCAGCAGCCAATTCCTACTGAGGGGCGGGAGTTCCGGGGAGCTGTTTTTT. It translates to CASSQFLLRGGSSGELFF.

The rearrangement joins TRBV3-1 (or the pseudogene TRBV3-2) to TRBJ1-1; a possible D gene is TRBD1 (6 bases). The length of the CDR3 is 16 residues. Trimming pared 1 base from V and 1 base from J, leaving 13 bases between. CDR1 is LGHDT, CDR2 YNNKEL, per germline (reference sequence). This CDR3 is CASSQGPGQWNTEAFF. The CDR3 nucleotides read TGTGCCAGCAGCCAAGGCCCGGGACAATGGAACACTGAAGCTTTCTTT.

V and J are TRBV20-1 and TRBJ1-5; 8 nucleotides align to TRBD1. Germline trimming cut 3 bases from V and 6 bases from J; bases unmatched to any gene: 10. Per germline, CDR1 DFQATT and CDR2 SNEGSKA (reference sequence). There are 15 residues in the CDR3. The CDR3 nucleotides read TGCAGTGCTAGTCCCTCTGGACAGGGTACTCAGCCCCAGCATTTT. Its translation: CSASPSGQGTQPQHF.

CDR3 nucleotide sequence: TGTGCCAGCAGGGAGCGGGAGGGCCTAGATACGCAGTATTTT. Its translation is CASREREGLDTQYF. This chain links TRBV2 with TRBJ2-3, with 10 bases matching TRBD2. This CDR3 has 14 amino acids. The trim removed 6 bases at V and 5 bases at J, leaving 5 bases unmatched. The germline CDR1 and CDR2 sequences are SNHLY and FYNNEI.

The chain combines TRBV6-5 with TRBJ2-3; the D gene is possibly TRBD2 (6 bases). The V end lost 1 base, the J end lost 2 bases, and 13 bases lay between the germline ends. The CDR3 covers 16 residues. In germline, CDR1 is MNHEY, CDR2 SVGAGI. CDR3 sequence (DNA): TGTGCCAGCAGTTACTGGGCGGGGAGGTCCACAGATACGCAGTATTTT. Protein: CASSYWAGRSTDTQYF.

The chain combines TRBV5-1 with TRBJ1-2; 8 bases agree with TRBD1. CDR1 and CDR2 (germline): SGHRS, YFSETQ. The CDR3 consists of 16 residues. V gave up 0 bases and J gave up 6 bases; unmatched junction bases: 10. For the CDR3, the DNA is TGCGCCAGCAGCTTGGGTCAGGGGGCGTCCCCGCATGGCTACACCTTC. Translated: CASSLGQGASPHGYTF.

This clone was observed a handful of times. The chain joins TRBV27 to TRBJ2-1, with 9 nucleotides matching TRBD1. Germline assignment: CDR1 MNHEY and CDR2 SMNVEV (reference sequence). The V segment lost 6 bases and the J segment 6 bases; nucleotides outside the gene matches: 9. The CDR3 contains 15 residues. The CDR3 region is CASRVTGGAGNEQFF. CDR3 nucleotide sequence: TGTGCCAGCAGGGTAACAGGGGGCGCGGGCAATGAGCAGTTCTTC.

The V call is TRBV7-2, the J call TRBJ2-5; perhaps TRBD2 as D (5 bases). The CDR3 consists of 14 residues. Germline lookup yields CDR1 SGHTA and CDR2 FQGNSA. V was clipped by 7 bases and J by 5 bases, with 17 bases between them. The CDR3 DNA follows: TGTGCCAGCACTAGTATGACGGGGTGGGAGACCCAGTACTTC. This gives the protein CASTSMTGWETQYF. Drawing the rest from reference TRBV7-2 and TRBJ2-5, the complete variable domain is GAGVSQSPSNKVTEKGKDVELRCDPISGHTALYWYRQSLGQGLEFLIYFQGNSAPDKSGLPSDRFSAERTGGSVSTLTIQRTQQEDSAVYLCASTSMTGWETQYFGPGTRLLVL.

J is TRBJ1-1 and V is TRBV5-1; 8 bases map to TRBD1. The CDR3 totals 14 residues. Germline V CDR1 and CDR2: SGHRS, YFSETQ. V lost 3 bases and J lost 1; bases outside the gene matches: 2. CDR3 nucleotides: TGCGCCAGCAGCTACGGACAGGGGAACACTGAAGCTTTCTTT. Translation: CASSYGQGNTEAFF.

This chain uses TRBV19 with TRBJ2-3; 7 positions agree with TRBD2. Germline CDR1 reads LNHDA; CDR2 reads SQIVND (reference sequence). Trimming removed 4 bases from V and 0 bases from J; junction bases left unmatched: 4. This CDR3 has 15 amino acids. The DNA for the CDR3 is TGTGCCAGTAGTAAAGCGGGACCAAGCACAGATACGCAGTATTTT. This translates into CASSKAGPSTDTQYF.

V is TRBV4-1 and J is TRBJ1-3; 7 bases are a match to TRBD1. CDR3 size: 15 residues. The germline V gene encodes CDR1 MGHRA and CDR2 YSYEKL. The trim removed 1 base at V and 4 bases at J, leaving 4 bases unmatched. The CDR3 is CASSQGQGGGNTIYF. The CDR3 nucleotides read TGCGCCAGCAGCCAAGGACAGGGAGGAGGAAACACCATATATTTT.

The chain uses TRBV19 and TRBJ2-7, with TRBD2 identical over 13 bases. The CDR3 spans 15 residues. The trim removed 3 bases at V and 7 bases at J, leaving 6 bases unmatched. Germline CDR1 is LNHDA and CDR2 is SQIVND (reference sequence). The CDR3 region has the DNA TGTGCCAGTAGTATCACTAGCGGGAGGGCCAGTGAGCAGTACTTC. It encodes CASSITSGRASEQYF.

CDR3 coding DNA: TGTGCCAGCAGCTTAGGGTCGGGAGTTTCAGATACGCAGTATTTT. Its translation: CASSLGSGVSDTQYF. The rearrangement links TRBV7-2 to TRBJ2-3; tentatively, D is TRBD2 (6 bases). Trimming stripped 1 base from V and 4 bases from J, with 12 bases between. The germline V gene has CDR1 SGHTA and CDR2 FQGNSA. This CDR3 region has 15 residues.

The CDR3 loop reads CAISESQGFIGGELFF. As DNA, the CDR3 is TGTGCCATCAGTGAGTCCCAGGGTTTCATAGGCGGGGAGCTGTTTTTT. The chain couples TRBV10-3 to TRBJ2-2; the D gene is possibly TRBD1 (5 bases). CDR1 and CDR2 from the germline V gene are ENHRY and SYGVKD. V was trimmed by 0 bases and J by 7 bases, leaving 15 bases between them. The CDR3 has 16 residues.

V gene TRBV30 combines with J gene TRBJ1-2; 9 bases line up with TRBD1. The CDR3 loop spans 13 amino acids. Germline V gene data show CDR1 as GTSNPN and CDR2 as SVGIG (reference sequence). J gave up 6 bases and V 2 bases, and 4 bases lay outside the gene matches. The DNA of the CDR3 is TGTGCCTGGAGTTTTAGACAGGGGGATGGCTACACCTTC. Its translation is CAWSFRQGDGYTF.

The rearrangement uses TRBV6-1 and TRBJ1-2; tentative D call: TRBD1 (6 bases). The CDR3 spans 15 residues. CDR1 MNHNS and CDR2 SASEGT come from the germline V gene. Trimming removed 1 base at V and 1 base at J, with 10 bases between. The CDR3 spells CASSEEAGVNYGYTF. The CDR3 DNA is TGTGCCAGCAGTGAAGAGGCAGGGGTTAACTATGGCTACACCTTC.